Below, 2 T cell receptor beta chains from the same sample are listed, as sequenced in a study of vaccination effects on CD4 cells after COVID-19. The protocol was immunoSEQ multiplex PCR, while the TCRdb copy is restricted to in-frame clones and leaves out a portion. The data show about 33,000 clones, roughly 78% seen once. Their specific antigens are unknown. Under the ViraFEST assay, PBMC were stimulated with viral peptide pools so that antigen-specific CD4+ T cells expanded. Sequencing was performed afterwards. Subsequent to 10 days of culture, CD4+ T cells were isolated. Two-dose vaccination with either BNT162b2 or mRNA-1273 was given to the participants. Sequences were derived from CD4+ T cells from PBMCs cultured with HCoV-NL63 spike peptides, sampled after COVID-19 vaccination. All receptors come from a human donor who received a COVID-19 vaccine. Some clones in this sample may be carry-over from other donors' samples.

The chain couples TRBV12-5 to TRBJ1-5, with D maybe TRBD1 (6 bases). Deletions cut 1 base from V and 4 bases from J, with 17 bases between. The CDR3 covers 17 residues. The germline V gene has CDR1 LGHNT and CDR2 FRNRAP. The CDR3 DNA sequence: TGTGCTAGTGGTTTGGCACTGGTGGGGACACCTAATCAGCCCCAGCATTTT. It is translated as CASGLALVGTPNQPQHF.

The chain links TRBV30 to TRBJ2-1; possible D gene TRBD1, 6 bases. This CDR3 has 12 residues. Trimming took 4 bases from V and 9 from J, leaving 13 bases between them. Germline assignment: CDR1 GTSNPN and CDR2 SVGIG (reference sequence). CDR3 DNA sequence: TGTGCCTGGACCCTTAGACAGGCTGAGCAGTTCTTC. Residues: CAWTLRQAEQFF.